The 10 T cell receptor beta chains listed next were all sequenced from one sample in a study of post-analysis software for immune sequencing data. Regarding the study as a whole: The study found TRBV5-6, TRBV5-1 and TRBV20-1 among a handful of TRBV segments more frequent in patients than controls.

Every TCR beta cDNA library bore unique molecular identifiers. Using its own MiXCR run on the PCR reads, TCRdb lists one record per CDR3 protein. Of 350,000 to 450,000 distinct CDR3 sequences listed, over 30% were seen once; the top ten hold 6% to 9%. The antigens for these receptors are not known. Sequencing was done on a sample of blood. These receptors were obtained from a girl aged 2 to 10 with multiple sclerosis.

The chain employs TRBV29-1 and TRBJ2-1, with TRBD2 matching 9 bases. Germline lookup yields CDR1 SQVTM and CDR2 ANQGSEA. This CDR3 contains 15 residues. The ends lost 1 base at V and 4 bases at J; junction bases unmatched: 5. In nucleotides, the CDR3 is TGCAGCGTTGAAGTGGTAGCGGGGGCATACAATGAGCAGTTCTTC. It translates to CSVEVVAGAYNEQFF.

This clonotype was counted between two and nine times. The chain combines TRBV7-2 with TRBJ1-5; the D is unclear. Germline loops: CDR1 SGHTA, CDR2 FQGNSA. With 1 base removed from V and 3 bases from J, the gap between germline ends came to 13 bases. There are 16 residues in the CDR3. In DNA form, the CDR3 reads TGTGCCAGCAGCTTAGGGCCAGCAAGTATCAATCAGCCCCAGCATTTT. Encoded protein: CASSLGPASINQPQHF.

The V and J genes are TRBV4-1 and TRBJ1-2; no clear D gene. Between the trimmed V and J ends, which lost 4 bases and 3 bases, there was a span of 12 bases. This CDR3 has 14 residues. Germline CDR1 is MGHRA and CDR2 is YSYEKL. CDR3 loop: CASSLLLGYYGYTF. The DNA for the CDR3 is TGCGCCAGCAGCCTGTTACTCGGGTACTATGGCTACACCTTC.

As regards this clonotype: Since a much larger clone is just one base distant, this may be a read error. Written as DNA, the CDR3 is TGCAGCGTCACAGGGGGCACGGGAGGGACCCAGTACTTC. Its protein is CSVTGGTGGTQYF. J is TRBJ2-7 and V is TRBV29-1, with 9 bases matching TRBD1. Matching the DNA end better, TRBJ2-5 makes the J call doubtful. This CDR3 has 13 amino acids. Per germline, CDR1 SQVTM and CDR2 ANQGSEA.

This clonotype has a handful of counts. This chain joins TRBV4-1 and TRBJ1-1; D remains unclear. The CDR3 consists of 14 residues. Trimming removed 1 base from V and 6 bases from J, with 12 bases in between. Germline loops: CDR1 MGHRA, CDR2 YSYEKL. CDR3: CASSQGTVVPEAFF. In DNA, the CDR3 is TGCGCCAGCAGCCAAGGGACTGTTGTCCCTGAAGCTTTCTTT.

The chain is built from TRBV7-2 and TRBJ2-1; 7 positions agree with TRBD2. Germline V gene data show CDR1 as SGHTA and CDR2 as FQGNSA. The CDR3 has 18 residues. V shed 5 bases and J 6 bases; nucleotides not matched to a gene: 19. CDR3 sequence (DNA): TGTGCCAGCAGCCAAAACCCTCCAGCTGGCGGGAGTATCAATGAGCAGTTCTTC. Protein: CASSQNPPAGGSINEQFF.

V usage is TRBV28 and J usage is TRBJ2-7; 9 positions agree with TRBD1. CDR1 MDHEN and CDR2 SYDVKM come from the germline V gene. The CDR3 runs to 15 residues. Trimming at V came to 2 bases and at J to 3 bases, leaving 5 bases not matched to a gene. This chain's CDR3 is CASSLTGTGNYEQYF. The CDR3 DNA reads TGTGCCAGCAGTTTAACCGGGACAGGGAACTACGAGCAGTACTTC.

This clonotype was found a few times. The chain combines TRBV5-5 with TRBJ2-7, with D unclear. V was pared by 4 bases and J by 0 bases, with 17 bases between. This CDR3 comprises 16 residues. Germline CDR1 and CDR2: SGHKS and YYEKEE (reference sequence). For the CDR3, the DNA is TGTGCCAGCAGCATATCCGGACGGTCCAGCTCCTACGAGCAGTACTTC. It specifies CASSISGRSSSYEQYF.

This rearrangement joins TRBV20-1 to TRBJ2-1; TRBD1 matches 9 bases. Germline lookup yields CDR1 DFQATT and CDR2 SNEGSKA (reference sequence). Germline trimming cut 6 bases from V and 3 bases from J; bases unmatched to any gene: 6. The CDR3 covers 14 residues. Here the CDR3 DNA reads TGCAGTGCATTTCCGGGACAGGGCTACAATGAGCAGTTCTTC. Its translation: CSAFPGQGYNEQFF.

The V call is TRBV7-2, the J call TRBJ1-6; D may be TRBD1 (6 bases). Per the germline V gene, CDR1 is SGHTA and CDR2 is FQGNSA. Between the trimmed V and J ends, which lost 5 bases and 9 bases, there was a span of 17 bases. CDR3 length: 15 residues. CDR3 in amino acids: CASSLGQGTGSPLHF. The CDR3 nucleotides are TGTGCCAGCAGCCTGGGACAAGGGACGGGTTCACCCCTCCACTTT.